The 21 T cell receptor beta chains given below trace back to one sample, sequenced in a study of PD-1 blockade in mismatch repair-deficient tumors. These receptors lack a known antigen. Profiled with immunoSEQ multiplex PCR; TCRdb holds only in-frame clones, not every one. The sample shows about 14,000 clones, just over 85% of them seen only once. Time point: identical roughly eleven-day culture without peptide (control). The sequenced sample was cells cultured in vitro, obtained from a patient treated with pembrolizumab. Receptors were obtained from an adult with mismatch repair-deficient cancer.

The J gene is TRBJ2-7, the V gene TRBV7-2, with unresolved D. This CDR3 is 14 amino acids long. CDR1 is SGHTA, CDR2 FQGNSA, per germline. The ends were cut back, 0 bases at V and 3 bases at J, with 9 bases in the middle. The CDR3 coding sequence is TGTGCCAGCAGCTTAGCTAAGACCCTCTACGAGCAGTACTTC. It yields the protein CASSLAKTLYEQYF.

The genes are TRBV5-6 and TRBJ2-1, with D maybe TRBD2 (5 bases). From germline, CDR1 is SGHDT and CDR2 YYEEEE. The germline V and J ends were trimmed by 4 bases and 2 bases, with 13 bases remaining between them. The CDR3 has 15 residues. CDR3 coding DNA: TGTGCCAGCAGCCTAATCCGGGGTGCCTACAATGAGCAGTTCTTC. Amino acids: CASSLIRGAYNEQFF.

The chain couples TRBV18 to TRBJ1-1; a possible D gene is TRBD1 (5 bases). V lost 2 bases, J lost 8 bases, and 9 bases lay in between. The CDR3 runs 12 residues. Germline lookup yields CDR1 KGHSH and CDR2 LQKENI. Here the CDR3 reads CASSPSREEAFF. The CDR3 DNA reads TGTGCCAGCTCACCATCCAGGGAAGAAGCTTTCTTT.

This chain joins TRBV6-5 and TRBJ1-1; perhaps TRBD1 as D (5 bases). The CDR3 has 14 amino acids. V was trimmed by 6 bases and J by 1 base, leaving 12 bases between them. Germline CDR1 is MNHEY and CDR2 is SVGAGI. CDR3: CASRLHTGNTEAFF. In DNA form, the CDR3 reads TGTGCCAGCAGGCTTCATACAGGGAACACTGAAGCTTTCTTT.

This chain uses TRBV19 with TRBJ2-7; 12 nucleotides agree with TRBD2. J lost 0 bases, V lost 11 bases, and 17 bases had no gene match. CDR1 is LNHDA, CDR2 SQIVND, per germline (reference sequence). The CDR3 length is 18 residues. This CDR3 reads CAPRMELAGGSHSYEQYF. In DNA, the CDR3 is TGTGCCCCTCGAATGGAACTAGCGGGAGGAAGCCACTCCTACGAGCAGTACTTC.

The rearrangement joins TRBV20-1 to TRBJ2-1; D unresolved. Per the germline V gene, CDR1 is DFQATT and CDR2 is SNEGSKA (reference sequence). Trimming pared 5 bases from V and 3 bases from J, leaving 2 bases between. There are 10 residues in the CDR3. CDR3 sequence: CSAGYNEQFF. The CDR3 DNA is TGCAGTGCTGGCTACAATGAGCAGTTCTTC.

The V and J genes are TRBV28 and TRBJ2-5, with D unclear. The germline V and J ends were trimmed by 3 bases and 10 bases, with 12 bases remaining between them. CDR1 and CDR2 (germline): MDHEN, SYDVKM. The CDR3 is 12 residues long. CDR3: CASSFVLGRQYF. CDR3 sequence (DNA): TGTGCCAGCAGTTTCGTTCTAGGTCGCCAGTACTTC. Using reference TRBV28 and TRBJ2-5 for the parts outside the CDR3, the full variable domain is DVKVTQSSRYLVKRTGEKVFLECVQDMDHENMFWYRQDPGLGLRLIYFSYDVKMKEKGDIPEGYSVSREKKERFSLILESASTNQTSMYLCASSFVLGRQYFGPGTRLLVL.

The rearrangement joins TRBV5-1 to TRBJ1-4, with a weak D call TRBD1 (5 bases). From germline, CDR1 is SGHRS and CDR2 YFSETQ. The CDR3 runs to 15 residues. The germline V and J ends were trimmed by 4 bases and 8 bases, with 18 bases remaining between them. This CDR3 is CASSPYWGGTEKLFF. The CDR3, as DNA: TGCGCCAGCAGCCCCTATTGGGGCGGGACCGAAAAACTGTTTTTT.

This clone turned up a few times. V usage is TRBV5-1 and J usage is TRBJ2-7; 9 bases are a match to TRBD2. V trimming: 3 bases; J trimming: 0 bases; junction bases outside the gene matches: 7. CDR3 length equals 16 residues. CDR1 SGHRS and CDR2 YFSETQ come from the germline V gene. Here the CDR3 reads CASSSRLADDSYEQYF. Here the CDR3 DNA reads TGCGCCAGCAGCTCACGACTAGCGGACGACTCCTACGAGCAGTACTTC.

The chain couples TRBV28 to TRBJ2-5; D unresolved. The germline V gene encodes CDR1 MDHEN and CDR2 SYDVKM. V was cut by 7 bases and J by 3 bases, with 12 bases left in between. The CDR3 extends over 13 amino acids. The DNA for the CDR3 is TGTGCCAGCAACATGAAGGGCGAAGAGACCCAGTACTTC. Amino acids: CASNMKGEETQYF.

This chain links TRBV18 with TRBJ2-2; the D is unclear. The CDR3 covers 13 residues. Trimming stripped 0 bases from V and 7 bases from J, with 6 bases between. CDR1 and CDR2 (germline): KGHSH, LQKENI. CDR3 nucleotide sequence: TGTGCCAGCTCACCACCGACGGACGGGGAGCTGTTTTTT. Translated, it gives CASSPPTDGELFF.

The chain links TRBV6-5 to TRBJ2-3, with D possibly matching TRBD2 (5 bases). The CDR3 length is 13 residues. Germline CDR1 is MNHEY and CDR2 is SVGAGI. With 8 bases removed from V and 4 bases from J, the gap between germline ends came to 13 bases. Written as DNA, the CDR3 is TGTGCCAGCCAATCCCCCGGGGCAGATACGCAGTATTTT. Its protein product is CASQSPGADTQYF.

The chain employs TRBV19 and TRBJ2-3; 7 bases map to TRBD1. The CDR3 length is 16 residues. Trimming at V came to 5 bases and at J to 4 bases, leaving 12 bases not matched to a gene. In germline, CDR1 is LNHDA, CDR2 SQIVND (reference sequence). The CDR3 here is CASSVTGEFNPDTQYF. The CDR3 DNA follows: TGTGCCAGTAGTGTTACAGGGGAATTTAACCCAGATACGCAGTATTTT. Combining the CDR3 with reference TRBV19 and TRBJ2-3 gives the whole variable domain DGGITQSPKYLFRKEGQNVTLSCEQNLNHDAMYWYRQDPGQGLRLIYYSQIVNDFQKGDIAEGYSVSREKKESFPLTVTSAQKNPTAFYLCASSVTGEFNPDTQYFGPGTRLTVL.

The gene calls are TRBV11-2 and TRBJ2-4; D is possibly TRBD1 (6 bases). The germline gives CDR1 SGHAT, CDR2 FQNNGV. The CDR3 covers 14 residues. V shed 2 bases and J shed 1 base, with 6 bases lying between them. The CDR3, as DNA: TGTGCCAGCAGCTTACAGGGGGCCAAAAACATTCAGTACTTC. Translated, it gives CASSLQGAKNIQYF.

This chain connects TRBV7-8 to TRBJ1-4; possible D gene TRBD1, 5 bases. The germline V and J ends were trimmed by 5 bases and 8 bases, with 9 bases remaining between them. This CDR3 is built from 12 residues. In germline, CDR1 is SGHVS, CDR2 FQNEAQ. The CDR3 coding sequence is TGTGCCAGCAGCCCCGGGGGAGAAAAACTGTTTTTT. It yields the protein CASSPGGEKLFF. The full variable domain, rest sourced from reference TRBV7-8 and TRBJ1-4, is GAGVSQSPRYKVAKRGQDVALRCDPISGHVSLFWYQQALGQGPEFLTYFQNEAQLDKSGLPSDRFFAERPEGSVSTLKIQRTQQEDSAVYLCASSPGGEKLFFGSGTQLSVL.

The J gene is TRBJ2-1, the V gene TRBV7-3; TRBD2 aligns across 9 bases. The CDR3 runs to 16 residues. The V segment lost 1 base and the J segment 0 bases; nucleotides outside the gene matches: 1. Germline CDR1 reads SGHTA; CDR2 reads FQGTGA. The CDR3 DNA reads as TGTGCCAGCAGCTTAAGTAGCGGGGGCTCCTACAATGAGCAGTTCTTC. Protein product: CASSLSSGGSYNEQFF.

The rearrangement uses TRBV7-9 and TRBJ1-5; D perhaps matches TRBD1 (5 bases). From germline, CDR1 is SEHNR and CDR2 FQNEAQ (reference sequence). The CDR3 extends over 15 amino acids. Deletions cut 0 bases from V and 3 bases from J, with 9 bases between. In DNA, the CDR3 is TGTGCCAGCAGCTTAGCGGGGGACCTCAATCAGCCCCAGCATTTT. Protein product: CASSLAGDLNQPQHF.

The chain links TRBV4-2 to TRBJ2-7; 11 nucleotides agree with TRBD2. The germline CDR1 and CDR2 sequences are LGHNA and YNFKEQ. The CDR3 totals 18 residues. With 2 bases clipped from V and 3 bases from J, the junction kept 12 bases outside the gene matches. The CDR3 reads CASSQYLFTSGRVYEQYF. As DNA, the CDR3 is TGTGCCAGCAGCCAATACCTTTTTACTAGCGGGAGAGTCTACGAGCAGTACTTC.

The chain joins TRBV2 to TRBJ2-7; tentative D call: TRBD2 (6 bases). The CDR3 contains 15 residues. The V end lost 1 base, the J end lost 2 bases, and 12 bases lay between the germline ends. In germline, CDR1 is SNHLY, CDR2 FYNNEI. The CDR3 is CASSEVGGNAYEQYF. The DNA for the CDR3 is TGTGCCAGCAGTGAAGTTGGGGGGAACGCCTACGAGCAGTACTTC.

This rearrangement joins TRBV27 to TRBJ2-6, with 13 bases identical to TRBD2. This CDR3 has 17 residues. With 6 bases clipped from V and 3 bases from J, the junction kept 5 bases outside the gene matches. Germline V CDR1 and CDR2: MNHEY, SMNVEV (reference sequence). As DNA, the CDR3 is TGTGCCAGCAGATCGGGACTAGCGGGATATGGGGCCAACGTCCTGACTTTC. Its protein product is CASRSGLAGYGANVLTF.

V gene TRBV9 combines with J gene TRBJ1-2; 8 bases agree with TRBD1. Per the germline V gene, CDR1 is SGDLS and CDR2 is YYNGEE. V was clipped by 6 bases and J by 8 bases; unmatched bases: 9. This CDR3 has 13 residues. CDR3 sequence: CASMGQGASGYTF. In nucleotides, the CDR3 is TGTGCCAGCATGGGGCAGGGGGCGTCCGGCTACACCTTC.